The text below deals with one T cell receptor beta chain. Its target is not known. This specimen belongs to a study of beta chain features in type 1 diabetes. Study outcomes and limitations: Significant though moderate, a shortening of TCRB CDR3s appeared in all four CD4+ subsets of Type 1 diabetes patients.

Sequencing targeted expressed TCRB transcripts, as all isolated RNA had been reverse transcribed. The protocol was immunoSEQ multiplex PCR, while the TCRdb copy is restricted to in-frame clones and leaves out a portion. The table shows 300,000 or so clones, with approximately 12% occurring only once. V was shortened by 5 bases and J by 2 bases, with 10 bases between the two germline ends. The CDR3 contains 13 residues. Per germline, CDR1 SGHVS and CDR2 FQNEAQ. This chain links TRBV7-8 with TRBJ2-7; D perhaps matches TRBD2 (5 bases). What was sequenced was naive CD4+ T cells from blood. This TCR was sampled from a young woman with type 1 diabetes. The CDR3 loop is CASSVERPYEQYF. CDR3 nucleotide sequence: TGTGCCAGCAGCGTGGAGCGGCCCTACGAGCAGTACTTC.